This T cell receptor (beta chain) derives from a study of blood T cell repertoires in COVID-19. Turning to the study itself: Whether acute or convalescent, the COVID-19 samples came from the United States, Italy and Spain. T cells, B-cell-depleted T cells, or PBMCs supplied cDNA or gDNA.

V was clipped by 1 base and J by 3 bases, with 7 bases between them. The CDR3 has 14 amino acids. Germline V CDR1 and CDR2: LGHNA, YSLEER. The table came from immunoSEQ multiplex PCR; TCRdb's copy has only in-frame clones and leaves some out. The repertoire consists of fewer than 200,000 clones, with 80% to 90% occurring once and the leading ten covering about 3.5%. The cohort comprised adults aged 18 to 89 years residing in some 24 US areas. Participant-given clinical history determined each cohort assignment. Sequenced sample: PBMCs or T cells enriched from blood (not recorded which). This chain connects TRBV4-3 to TRBJ2-1; D is possibly TRBD2 (6 bases). The sequence was collected from a woman in her forties or fifties in a cohort exposed to, infected with or recovered from COVID-19 (not recorded which). CDR3 nucleotide sequence: TGCGCCAGCAGCCAAGGCGGGAACTACAATGAGCAGTTCTTC. It translates to CASSQGGNYNEQFF.